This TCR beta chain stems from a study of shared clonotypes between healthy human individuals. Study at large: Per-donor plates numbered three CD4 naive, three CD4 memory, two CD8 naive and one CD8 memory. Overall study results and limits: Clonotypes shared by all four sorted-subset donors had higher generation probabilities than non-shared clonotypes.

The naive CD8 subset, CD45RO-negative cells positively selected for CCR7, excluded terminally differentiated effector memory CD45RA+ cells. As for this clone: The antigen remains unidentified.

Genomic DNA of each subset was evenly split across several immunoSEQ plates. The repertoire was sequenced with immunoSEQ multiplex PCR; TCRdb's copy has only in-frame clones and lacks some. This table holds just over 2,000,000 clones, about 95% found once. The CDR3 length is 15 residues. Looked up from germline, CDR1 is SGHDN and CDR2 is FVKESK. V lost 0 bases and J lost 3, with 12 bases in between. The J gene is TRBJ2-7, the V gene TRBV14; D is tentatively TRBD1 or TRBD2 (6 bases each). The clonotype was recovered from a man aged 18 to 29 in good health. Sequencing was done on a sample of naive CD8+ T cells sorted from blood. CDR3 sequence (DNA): TGTGCCAGCAGCCAAGAGCCCGGGGGCCACTACGAGCAGTACTTC. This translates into CASSQEPGGHYEQYF.